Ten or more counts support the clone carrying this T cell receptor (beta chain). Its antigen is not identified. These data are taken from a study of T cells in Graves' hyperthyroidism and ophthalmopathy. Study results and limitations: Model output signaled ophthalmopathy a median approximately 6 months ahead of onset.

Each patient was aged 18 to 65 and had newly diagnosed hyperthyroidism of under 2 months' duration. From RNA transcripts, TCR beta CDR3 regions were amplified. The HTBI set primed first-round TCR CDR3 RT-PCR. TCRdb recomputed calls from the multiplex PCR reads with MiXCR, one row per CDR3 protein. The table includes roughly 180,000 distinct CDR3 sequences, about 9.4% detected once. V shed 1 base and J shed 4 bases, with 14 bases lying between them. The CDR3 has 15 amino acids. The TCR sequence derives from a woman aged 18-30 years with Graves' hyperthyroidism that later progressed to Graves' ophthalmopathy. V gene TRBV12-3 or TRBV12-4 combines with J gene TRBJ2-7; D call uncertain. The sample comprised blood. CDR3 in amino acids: CASSLVVPKVYEQYF. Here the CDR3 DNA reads TGTGCCAGCAGTTTAGTGGTGCCTAAGGTTTACGAGCAGTACTTC.